Shown below are 9 T cell receptor beta chains from a single sample sequenced in a study of blood T cell repertoires in COVID-19. TCRdb keeps only in-frame clones here, not all; method: immunoSEQ multiplex PCR. The data hold approximately 160,000 clones, with roughly 73% observed a single time. The sample consisted of peripheral blood. The receptors derive from a man between 65 and 80 years old with acute or convalescent COVID-19.

The CDR3 here is CASSEGQGATNEKLFF. In DNA, the CDR3 is TGTGCCAGCAGCGAAGGACAGGGAGCAACTAATGAAAAACTGTTTTTT. The chain joins TRBV7-6 to TRBJ1-4; TRBD1 matches 8 bases. In germline, CDR1 is SGHVS, CDR2 FNYEAQ. V lost 5 bases and J lost 0; bases outside the gene matches: 5. The CDR3 loop spans 16 amino acids.

The rearrangement links TRBV27 to TRBJ1-5; 9 bases align to TRBD1. CDR3 length: 15 residues. V shed 6 bases, J shed 3 bases, and the junction held 6 bases outside the gene matches. Germline CDR1 MNHEY, CDR2 SMNVEV (reference sequence). CDR3 bases: TGTGCCAGCAGGGGAACAGGGGGCATCAATCAGCCCCAGCATTTT. Translating gives CASRGTGGINQPQHF.

The CDR3 here is CASSLGETSGSSYEQYF. The CDR3 DNA follows: TGTGCCAGCAGCTTAGGGGAGACTAGCGGGAGCTCCTACGAGCAGTACTTC. The chain combines TRBV11-2 with TRBJ2-7; 12 bases map to TRBD2. The CDR3 has 17 residues. The germline CDR1 and CDR2 sequences are SGHAT and FQNNGV. Trimming at V came to 1 base and at J to 0 bases, leaving 4 bases not matched to a gene.

This clone showed up just once. V is TRBV13 and J is TRBJ2-5; 7 nucleotides match TRBD1. The ends lost 6 bases at V and 4 bases at J; junction bases unmatched: 5. The length of the CDR3 is 13 residues. In germline, CDR1 is PRHDT, CDR2 FYEKMQ (reference sequence). CDR3 DNA sequence: TGTGCCAGCAGAAGACAGGGCGGAGAGACCCAGTACTTC. Translating gives CASRRQGGETQYF.

The rearrangement joins TRBV14 to TRBJ2-1; D is undetermined. The germline V gene encodes CDR1 SGHDN and CDR2 FVKESK. The CDR3 loop spans 15 amino acids. Trimming removed 0 bases at V and 1 base at J, with 7 bases between. The CDR3 is CASSQDLGSYNEQFF. The DNA for the CDR3 is TGTGCCAGCAGCCAAGATCTCGGTTCCTACAATGAGCAGTTCTTC.

This sequence joins TRBV11-2 and TRBJ1-3, with TRBD1 identical over 7 bases. The CDR3 consists of 15 residues. V gave up 4 bases and J gave up 2 bases; unmatched junction bases: 5. Germline V CDR1 and CDR2: SGHAT, FQNNGV. The CDR3 spells CASSSDRVTGNTIYF. The CDR3 DNA follows: TGTGCCAGCAGCTCAGACAGGGTCACTGGAAACACCATATATTTT.

This clone occurred once. This chain connects TRBV19 to TRBJ2-7; D gene ambiguous. V was pared by 0 bases and J by 3 bases, with 6 bases between. This CDR3 has 13 amino acids. CDR1 LNHDA and CDR2 SQIVND come from the germline V gene (reference sequence). As DNA, the CDR3 is TGTGCCAGTAGTATAGATCGAGACTACGAGCAGTACTTC. Translation gives CASSIDRDYEQYF.

In its sample, this clone was seen a few times. V usage is TRBV9 and J usage is TRBJ1-2; TRBD1 matches at 7 bases. Germline CDR1 is SGDLS and CDR2 is YYNGEE. Trimming took 2 bases from V and 8 from J; bases not matched to a gene: 12. The CDR3 extends over 15 amino acids. The chain's CDR3 is CASSVDTGTASGYTF. CDR3 nucleotide sequence: TGTGCCAGCAGCGTCGACACCGGGACAGCTTCGGGCTACACCTTC.

This sequence joins TRBV11-3 and TRBJ1-2; no clear D. Germline CDR1 SGHNT, CDR2 YENEEA. CDR3 size: 13 residues. Trimming took off 5 bases at V and 4 bases at J, with 11 bases between the two ends. CDR3 region: CASSPDPSYGYTF. The CDR3 nucleotides read TGTGCCAGCAGCCCAGACCCTAGCTATGGCTACACCTTC.